A selection of T cell receptor beta chains follows, all from one sample in a study of vaccination and CD4 T cells after COVID-19. No cognate antigen is known for these TCRs. TCRdb processed the PCR reads anew with MiXCR; each CDR3 protein has one entry. Seen here are around 5,500 distinct CDR3 sequences, around 64% observed once, and the top ten hold around 19%. The specimen was CD4+ T cells from blood, cultured in vitro. These TCRs come from a human donor who had recovered from COVID-19. Each CDR3 is given with its conserved first and last residue. The D gene is left open where the match is weak. Rows may omit the clone size; those that give it use once, few, many or a size class.

size: -; J: TRBJ2-1; D: -; V: TRBV6-1; DNA: TGTGCCAGCAGTGATAGCCACCCAGGGGGGTGGGACAATGAGCAGTTCTTC; CDR3: CASSDSHPGGWDNEQFF
size: once; J: TRBJ1-6; D: TRBD1; V: TRBV2; DNA: TGTGCCAGCAGTCGAGGACAGGGGGCGCCCAATTCACCCCTCCACTTT; CDR3: CASSRGQGAPNSPLHF
size: -; J: TRBJ1-1; D: TRBD1; V: TRBV28; DNA: TGTGCCAGCAGTATTAGGGGGCGAGCTTTCTTT; CDR3: CASSIRGRAFF
size: once; J: TRBJ1-1; D: -; V: TRBV7-8; DNA: TGTGCCAGCAGCTCTTCTGGAGATGAAGCTTTCTTT; CDR3: CASSSSGDEAFF
size: once; J: TRBJ2-3; D: -; V: TRBV6-2/TRBV6-3; DNA: TGTGCCAGCAGGGACAGAACTAGCACAGATACGCAGTATTTT; CDR3: CASRDRTSTDTQYF
size: -; J: TRBJ1-1; D: TRBD1; V: TRBV7-6; DNA: TGTGCCAGCAGCTCCCTGACAGGGACGAACACTGAAGCTTTCTTT; CDR3: CASSSLTGTNTEAFF
size: -; J: TRBJ2-7; D: -; V: TRBV6-5; DNA: TGTGCCAGCAGTTACTCGAATCAGCCCAGCTCCTACGAGCAGTACTTC; CDR3: CASSYSNQPSSYEQYF
size: few; J: TRBJ2-3; D: -; V: TRBV20-1; DNA: TGCAGTGCTAGAGATCCCAGCCCCTTAGGGACAGATACGCAGTATTTT; CDR3: CSARDPSPLGTDTQYF
size: -; J: TRBJ1-1; D: TRBD1; V: TRBV20-1; DNA: TGCAGTGCTATAGACAGGGCGCGATACACTGAAGCTTTCTTT; CDR3: CSAIDRARYTEAFF
size: few; J: TRBJ2-7; D: TRBD2; V: TRBV10-3; DNA: TGTGCCATCAGCGCTAGCGGTTCCTACGAGCAGTACTTC; CDR3: CAISASGSYEQYF
size: medium-sized; J: TRBJ2-1; D: -; V: TRBV7-2; DNA: TGTGCCAGCAGTCCCCGCGGGACTAATGAGCAGTTCTTC; CDR3: CASSPRGTNEQFF
size: few; J: TRBJ1-5; D: -; V: TRBV28; DNA: TGTGCCAGCAGTTTGGCGGGTGGCAATCAGCCCCAGCATTTT; CDR3: CASSLAGGNQPQHF
size: -; J: TRBJ1-1; D: -; V: TRBV20-1; DNA: TGCAGTGCTCTCAACAGTATAACAGGGATTGAAGCTTTCTTT; CDR3: CSALNSITGIEAFF
size: once; J: TRBJ2-7; D: -; V: TRBV7-2; DNA: TGTGCCAGCAGCCCGGGGACTTACGAGCAGTACTTC; CDR3: CASSPGTYEQYF
size: few; J: TRBJ1-5; D: -; V: TRBV19; DNA: TGTGCCACCCGGGGTTACAATCAGCCCCAGCATTTT; CDR3: CATRGYNQPQHF
size: -; J: TRBJ2-3; D: -; V: TRBV2; DNA: TGTGCCAGCAGCCCTCAGACGGGGAATACGCAGTATTTT; CDR3: CASSPQTGNTQYF
size: -; J: TRBJ2-1; D: -; V: TRBV5-1; DNA: TGCGCCAGCAGCTTGGAGCTAGCTAGGTACAATGAGCAGTTCTTC; CDR3: CASSLELARYNEQFF
size: -; J: TRBJ1-4; D: -; V: TRBV2; DNA: TGTGCCAGCAGTGGACAGCGGAGAAATGAAAAACTGTTTTTT; CDR3: CASSGQRRNEKLFF
size: -; J: TRBJ1-2; D: TRBD1; V: TRBV7-2; DNA: TGTGCCAGCAGCTTAGGCAGGGGGCTCACGTATGGCTACACCTTC; CDR3: CASSLGRGLTYGYTF
size: few; J: TRBJ1-2; D: TRBD1; V: TRBV6-1; DNA: TGTGCCAGCAGTACAGTGGGCGGGACAGGGGGCGGCTACACCTTC; CDR3: CASSTVGGTGGGYTF
size: -; J: TRBJ1-5; D: TRBD1; V: TRBV7-2; DNA: TGTGCCAGCAGCACCAGGGGGAATCAGCCCCAGCATTTT; CDR3: CASSTRGNQPQHF